This T cell receptor (beta chain) originates from a study of cytomegalovirus exposure and HLA in healthy donors. CDR1 and CDR2 from the germline V gene are SGHNT and YENEEA. This CDR3 has 15 residues. V lost 0 bases to trimming and J lost 5 bases, with 10 bases between them. General study findings and limits: Cytomegalovirus-associated status was assigned to roughly 160 TCR beta chains. TCR beta chain V- and J-gene trimming was linked, in a later analysis, to a missense variant in DCLRE1C. It was shown in a later analysis that HLA-associated TCR beta chains were more clonally expanded than other, equally common chains.

Everyone who donated was a healthy bone marrow donor. About this clone: Antigen specificity is unknown.

With 60 Vbeta and 13 Jbeta primers, the PCR was carried out. Sequencing used immunoSEQ multiplex PCR; TCRdb keeps in-frame clones, though not all of them. The sample has roughly 180,000 clones, 75% seen once. The chain combines TRBV11-3 with TRBJ2-2; D not resolved. The specimen was PBMCs. The sequence was collected from a woman aged 40 to 50 in good health and CMV-seropositive. Here the CDR3 DNA reads TGTGCCAGCAGCTTAGATTCATCCGGGACCGGGGAGCTGTTTTTT. Its translation is CASSLDSSGTGELFF.